These T cell receptor beta chains were read from a single sample in a study of shared clonotypes between healthy human individuals. The method was immunoSEQ multiplex PCR; TCRdb's version includes in-frame clones alone and lacks a portion of them. The sample has roughly 640,000 clones, roughly 97% seen once. Sequenced sample: naive CD4+ T cells sorted from blood. These receptor sequences come from a woman aged 25-40 years in good health. The CDR3 runs from the conserved cysteine through the conserved F or W. The order of the fields is CDR3 protein, J gene, V gene.

CDR3aa: CASSLGQGLGYTF; j_gene: TRBJ1-2; v_gene: TRBV28
CDR3aa: CAISVQTSGSGGEQFF; j_gene: TRBJ2-1; v_gene: TRBV10-3
CDR3aa: CASSPDLTVIRAPNTGELFF; j_gene: TRBJ2-2; v_gene: TRBV28
CDR3aa: CASRRQGNYGYTF; j_gene: TRBJ1-2; v_gene: TRBV6-5
CDR3aa: CAWSAVTGNTEAFF; j_gene: TRBJ1-1; v_gene: TRBV30
CDR3aa: CASSLTDAHEQFF; j_gene: TRBJ2-1; v_gene: TRBV28
CDR3aa: CASSRALGEGDRTEAFF; j_gene: TRBJ1-1; v_gene: TRBV11-1
CDR3aa: CASSPSRNTGELFF; j_gene: TRBJ2-2; v_gene: TRBV18
CDR3aa: CASSPWTGGADEKLFF; j_gene: TRBJ1-4; v_gene: TRBV18
CDR3aa: CASRTEQGQYTEAFF; j_gene: TRBJ1-1; v_gene: TRBV25-1
CDR3aa: CASNLRGGYEQYF; j_gene: TRBJ2-7; v_gene: TRBV19
CDR3aa: CASSLGSGRATDTQYF; j_gene: TRBJ2-3; v_gene: TRBV7-2
CDR3aa: CASRGGARIEAFF; j_gene: TRBJ1-1; v_gene: TRBV5-5
CDR3aa: CASSVPATGLTEAFF; j_gene: TRBJ1-1; v_gene: TRBV28
CDR3aa: CASSLWEQGEQYF; j_gene: TRBJ2-7; v_gene: TRBV7-3
CDR3aa: CASGQTLVSPLHF; j_gene: TRBJ1-6; v_gene: TRBV28
CDR3aa: CASSPHAGSTGDTQYF; j_gene: TRBJ2-3; v_gene: TRBV11-3
CDR3aa: CAAAGTAYNEQFF; j_gene: TRBJ2-1; v_gene: TRBV2
CDR3aa: CAIKENGLYTQYF; j_gene: TRBJ2-3; v_gene: TRBV10-3
CDR3aa: CASSEWEGLAGKNEQFF; j_gene: TRBJ2-1; v_gene: TRBV6-1
CDR3aa: CASTGHYEQYF; j_gene: TRBJ2-7; v_gene: TRBV6-1
CDR3aa: CASSLIGTGDYEQYF; j_gene: TRBJ2-7; v_gene: TRBV7-9
CDR3aa: CASSSGTTNEKLFF; j_gene: TRBJ1-4; v_gene: TRBV28
CDR3aa: CASNSGSRLINQPQHF; j_gene: TRBJ1-5; v_gene: TRBV28
CDR3aa: CASSSLEGGEQFF; j_gene: TRBJ2-1; v_gene: TRBV7-3
CDR3aa: CASSLGDNVPGELFF; j_gene: TRBJ2-2; v_gene: TRBV5-4
CDR3aa: CASSQDSVGGPAYEQYF; j_gene: NA; v_gene: TRBV4-1
CDR3aa: CASSLVLDTQYF; j_gene: TRBJ2-3; v_gene: TRBV5-1
CDR3aa: CASSGDRGRITGELFF; j_gene: TRBJ2-2; v_gene: TRBV28
CDR3aa: CASRGLEPQHF; j_gene: TRBJ1-5; v_gene: TRBV6-5
CDR3aa: CASSESGTGTSSGNTIYF; j_gene: TRBJ1-3; v_gene: TRBV10-1
CDR3aa: CASSQVKMELGYGYTF; j_gene: TRBJ1-2; v_gene: TRBV4-2
CDR3aa: CASSELAATTDTQYF; j_gene: TRBJ2-3; v_gene: TRBV5-1
CDR3aa: CSAEQYEQYF; j_gene: TRBJ2-7; v_gene: TRBV20-1
CDR3aa: CASSSGRNSYEQYF; j_gene: TRBJ2-7; v_gene: TRBV7-2
CDR3aa: CASSTRIGLAGSADTQYF; j_gene: TRBJ2-3; v_gene: TRBV25-1
CDR3aa: CASSLGGPSNQPQHF; j_gene: TRBJ1-5; v_gene: TRBV28
CDR3aa: CASSKRGPGQGAREQYF; j_gene: TRBJ2-7; v_gene: TRBV14
CDR3aa: CASSLEGNEQFF; j_gene: TRBJ2-1; v_gene: TRBV27
CDR3aa: CASSLQGIQETQYF; j_gene: TRBJ2-5; v_gene: TRBV5-1